The 13 T cell receptor beta chains presented below share a single source sample, sequenced in a study of cytomegalovirus exposure and HLA in healthy donors. A multiplex PCR was run with 60 Vbeta primers and 13 Jbeta primers. TCRdb's table, derived via immunoSEQ multiplex PCR, lists solely in-frame clones and lacks some. The table has about 160,000 clones, around 82% seen once; the top ten hold about 10%. Sequenced input: PBMCs. These receptors all stem from a man in his fifties in good health and CMV-seropositive.

CDR3 nucleotide sequence: TGCGCCAGCAGCCAAGATCGGGGGGCAGGGTATGGCTACACCTTC. Encoded protein: CASSQDRGAGYGYTF. The chain joins TRBV4-1 to TRBJ1-2, with D perhaps matching TRBD1 (6 bases). Trimming pared 0 bases from V and 5 bases from J, leaving 13 bases between. Germline lookup yields CDR1 MGHRA and CDR2 YSYEKL. This CDR3 has 15 residues.

The chain uses TRBV11-3 and TRBJ2-1; no firm D call. The CDR3 spans 16 residues. V lost 1 base, J lost 0 bases, and 10 bases lay in between. Germline loops: CDR1 SGHNT, CDR2 YENEEA. CDR3 coding DNA: TGTGCCAGCAGCTTAGGACTTCTTAGCTCCTACAATGAGCAGTTCTTC. This translates into CASSLGLLSSYNEQFF.

A single count supports this clone. The CDR3 reads CASSSGTGGGSYGYTF. As DNA, the CDR3 is TGTGCCAGCAGTTCGGGGACAGGGGGAGGGTCCTATGGCTACACCTTC. The chain links TRBV28 to TRBJ1-2; 11 bases fit TRBD1. CDR1 and CDR2 from the germline V gene are MDHEN and SYDVKM. Unmatched junction bases numbered 8, after V lost 4 bases and J lost 4 bases. The CDR3 extends over 16 amino acids.

Points on this clone: The likely explanation is a read error, given a far larger clone one base away. Other DNA sequences in this sample translate to the same CDR3. The genes are TRBV7-2 and TRBJ2-2, with TRBD2 as a possible D gene (5 bases). CDR3 size: 14 residues. Trimming cost V 5 bases and J 7 bases, with 14 bases left between them. CDR1 is SGHTA, CDR2 FQGNSA, per germline. The CDR3 loop is CASSQERVFGELFF. CDR3 nucleotide sequence: TGTGCCAGCAGCCAGGAGAGGGTCTTCGGGGAGCTGTTTTTT. Combining the CDR3 with reference TRBV7-2 and TRBJ2-2 gives the whole variable domain GAGVSQSPSNKVTEKGKDVELRCDPISGHTALYWYRQSLGQGLEFLIYFQGNSAPDKSGLPSDRFSAERTGGSVSTLTIQRTQQEDSAVYLCASSQERVFGELFFGEGSRLTVL.

The V and J genes are TRBV19 and TRBJ1-1; TRBD1 is a possible D gene (6 bases). Trimming removed 6 bases from V and 7 bases from J, with 9 bases in between. CDR1 is LNHDA and CDR2 is SQIVND in the germline V gene (reference sequence). This CDR3 contains 11 residues. The CDR3 loop reads CASRWGLEAFF. The CDR3 DNA reads TGTGCCAGTAGATGGGGGCTTGAAGCTTTCTTT.

CDR3 sequence (DNA): TGCGCCAGCAGTGGTCAGGCCGCTAACTATGGCTACACCTTC. Its translation is CASSGQAANYGYTF. The genes are TRBV10-2 and TRBJ1-2; no firm D call. Trimming shortened V by 4 bases and J by 0 bases, and 9 bases separated the two germline ends. CDR1 WSHSY and CDR2 SAAADI come from the germline V gene. CDR3 length: 14 residues.

The J gene is TRBJ2-7, the V gene TRBV19; 9 bases are a match to TRBD1. Germline assignment: CDR1 LNHDA and CDR2 SQIVND (reference sequence). Trimming took 4 bases from V and 6 from J; bases not matched to a gene: 10. This CDR3 is built from 15 residues. The CDR3 DNA reads TGTGCCAGTAGTAGAACAGGGGGCCCTCCGGGCGAGCAGTACTTC. This gives the protein CASSRTGGPPGEQYF.

The chain couples TRBV5-1 to TRBJ2-5; D is unclear. The CDR3 sequence is 11 residues long. Trimming took off 2 bases at V and 13 bases at J, with 12 bases between the two ends. Germline-derived CDR1 and CDR2 are SGHRS and YFSETQ. As DNA, the CDR3 is TGCGCCAGCAGCTTCGGAGAAGAAAGGTACTTC. It translates to CASSFGEERYF.

The rearrangement links TRBV30 to TRBJ1-2; possibly TRBD1 for D (5 bases). V was clipped by 4 bases and J by 4 bases, with 10 bases between them. The CDR3 is 12 amino acids. Germline V lookup: CDR1 GTSNPN, CDR2 SVGIG (reference sequence). The CDR3 region is CAWTGRTYGYTF. CDR3 coding DNA: TGTGCCTGGACAGGGCGCACCTATGGCTACACCTTC. The full variable domain, with the rest looked up from reference TRBV30 and TRBJ1-2, is SQTIHQWPATLVQPVGSPLSLECTVEGTSNPNLYWYRQAAGRGLQLLFYSVGIGQISSEVPQNLSASRPQDRQFILSSKKLLLSDSGFYLCAWTGRTYGYTFGSGTRLTVV.

The rearrangement joins TRBV4-2 to TRBJ2-3; 13 bases agree with TRBD2. After removal of 0 bases from V and 5 bases from J, the junction contained 14 bases not matched to a gene. CDR3 length equals 20 residues. Germline assignment: CDR1 LGHNA and CDR2 YNFKEQ. CDR3 bases: TGTGCCAGCAGCCAAGAGAGACTCATACTAGCGGGAGGGCCGGGAGATACGCAGTATTTT. This translates into CASSQERLILAGGPGDTQYF.

The chain has TRBV6-5 and TRBJ2-7; TRBD1 matches at 9 bases. Germline V gene sequence: CDR1 MNHEY, CDR2 SVGAGI. This CDR3 contains 15 residues. With 4 bases clipped from V and 2 bases from J, the junction kept 6 bases outside the gene matches. DNA of the CDR3: TGTGCCAGCAGTTTCGGGACAGGGACAGCCTACGAGCAGTACTTC. Translation gives CASSFGTGTAYEQYF.

The chain recombines TRBV18 with TRBJ1-1; D remains unclear. This CDR3 spans 14 amino acids. In germline, CDR1 is KGHSH, CDR2 LQKENI. With 5 bases removed from V and 1 base from J, the gap between germline ends came to 11 bases. The CDR3 loop reads CASSDGRGNTEAFF. The CDR3 DNA sequence: TGTGCCAGCTCAGACGGACGGGGGAACACTGAAGCTTTCTTT.

The chain links TRBV2 to TRBJ2-5; D is uncertain. Germline V gives CDR1 SNHLY, CDR2 FYNNEI. The CDR3 is 14 amino acids. With 5 bases removed from V and 1 base from J, the gap between germline ends came to 11 bases. CDR3 coding DNA: TGTGCCAGCAGTTTAACTGACACCCAAGAGACCCAGTACTTC. Translation: CASSLTDTQETQYF.